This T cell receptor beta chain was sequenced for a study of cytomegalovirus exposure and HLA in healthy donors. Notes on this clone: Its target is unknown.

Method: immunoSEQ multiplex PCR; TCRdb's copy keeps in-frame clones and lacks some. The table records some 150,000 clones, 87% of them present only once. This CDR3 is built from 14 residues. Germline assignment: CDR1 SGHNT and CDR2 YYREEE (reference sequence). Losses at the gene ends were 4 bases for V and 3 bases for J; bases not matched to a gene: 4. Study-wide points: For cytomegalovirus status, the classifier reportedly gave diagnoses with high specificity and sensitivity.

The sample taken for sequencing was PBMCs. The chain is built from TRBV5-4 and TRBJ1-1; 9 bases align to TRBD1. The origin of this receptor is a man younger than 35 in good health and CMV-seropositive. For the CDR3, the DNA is TGTGCCAGCAGCGGCCGGACAGGGGACACTGAAGCTTTCTTT. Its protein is CASSGRTGDTEAFF.